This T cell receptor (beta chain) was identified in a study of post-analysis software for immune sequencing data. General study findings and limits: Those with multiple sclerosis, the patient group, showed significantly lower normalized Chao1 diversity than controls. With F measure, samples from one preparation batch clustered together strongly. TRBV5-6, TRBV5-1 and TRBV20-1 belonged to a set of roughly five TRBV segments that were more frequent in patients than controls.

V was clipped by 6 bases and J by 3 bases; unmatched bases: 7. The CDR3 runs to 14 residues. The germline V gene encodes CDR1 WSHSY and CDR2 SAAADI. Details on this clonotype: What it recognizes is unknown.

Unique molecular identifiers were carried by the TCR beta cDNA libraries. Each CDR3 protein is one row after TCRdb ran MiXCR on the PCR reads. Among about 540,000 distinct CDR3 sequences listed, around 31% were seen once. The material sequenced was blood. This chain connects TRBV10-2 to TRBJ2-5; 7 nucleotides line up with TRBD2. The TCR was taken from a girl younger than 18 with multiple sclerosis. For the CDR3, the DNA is TGCGCCAGCAGAACAGCGGGGAGTAAAGAGACCCAGTACTTC. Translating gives CASRTAGSKETQYF.